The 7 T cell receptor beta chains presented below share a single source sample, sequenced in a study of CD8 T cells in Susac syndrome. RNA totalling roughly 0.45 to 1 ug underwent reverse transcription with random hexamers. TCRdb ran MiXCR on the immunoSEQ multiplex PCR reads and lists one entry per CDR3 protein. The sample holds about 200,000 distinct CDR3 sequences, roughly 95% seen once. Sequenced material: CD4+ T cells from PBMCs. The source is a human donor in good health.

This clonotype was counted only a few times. The CDR3 is CASSLDTGELFF. The CDR3 coding sequence is TGTGCCAGCAGTTTGGACACCGGGGAGCTGTTTTTT. The genes are TRBV6-5 and TRBJ2-2; no clear D gene. Germline CDR1 is MNHEY and CDR2 is SVGAGI. The CDR3 runs 12 residues. Trimming took 4 bases from V and 3 from J, leaving 3 bases between them.

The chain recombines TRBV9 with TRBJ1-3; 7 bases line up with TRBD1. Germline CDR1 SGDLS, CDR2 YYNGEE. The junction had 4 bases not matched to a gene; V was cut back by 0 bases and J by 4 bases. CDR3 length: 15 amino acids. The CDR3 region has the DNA TGTGCCAGCAGCGTAGGAAGGACAGGAGGAAACACCATATATTTT. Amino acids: CASSVGRTGGNTIYF.

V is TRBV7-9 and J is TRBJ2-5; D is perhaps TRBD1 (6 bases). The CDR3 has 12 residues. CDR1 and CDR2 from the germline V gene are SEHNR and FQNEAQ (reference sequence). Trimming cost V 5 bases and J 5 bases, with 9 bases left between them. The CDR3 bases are TGTGCCAGCAGCCCCCAGGGGGAGACCCAGTACTTC. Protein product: CASSPQGETQYF.

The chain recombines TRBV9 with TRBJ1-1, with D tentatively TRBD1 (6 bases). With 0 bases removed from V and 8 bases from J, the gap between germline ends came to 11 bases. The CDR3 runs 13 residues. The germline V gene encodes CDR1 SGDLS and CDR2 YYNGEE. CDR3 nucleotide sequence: TGTGCCAGCAGCGTAGCAGGGGTAGGAGAAGCTTTCTTT. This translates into CASSVAGVGEAFF.

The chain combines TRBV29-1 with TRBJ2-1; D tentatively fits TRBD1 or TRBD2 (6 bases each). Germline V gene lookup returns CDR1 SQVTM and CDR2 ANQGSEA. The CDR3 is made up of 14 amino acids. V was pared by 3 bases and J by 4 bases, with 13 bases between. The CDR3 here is CSVDSGAPYNEQFF. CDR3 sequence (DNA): TGCAGCGTTGACTCGGGGGCGCCTTACAATGAGCAGTTCTTC.

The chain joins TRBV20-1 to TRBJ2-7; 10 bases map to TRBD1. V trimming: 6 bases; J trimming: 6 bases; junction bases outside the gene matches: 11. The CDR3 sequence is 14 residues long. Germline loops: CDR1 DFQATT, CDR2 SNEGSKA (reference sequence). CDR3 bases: TGCAGTGCCCCCCCGCGGGACAGGGGTATCGAGCAGTACTTC. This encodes CSAPPRDRGIEQYF.

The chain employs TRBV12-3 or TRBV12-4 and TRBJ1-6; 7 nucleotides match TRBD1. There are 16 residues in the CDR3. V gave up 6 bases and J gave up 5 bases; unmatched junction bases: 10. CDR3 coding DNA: TGTGCCAGCAGGTCCTCAGGGGGTGCGGATAATTCACCCCTCCACTTT. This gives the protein CASRSSGGADNSPLHF.